Presented here are 27 T cell receptor beta chains from one specimen sequenced in a study of cytomegalovirus exposure and HLA in healthy donors. The PCR was carried out with 60 Vbeta primers and 13 Jbeta primers. Sequenced by immunoSEQ multiplex PCR; TCRdb stores in-frame clones only, minus some. In the table there are approximately 130,000 clones, about 78% of which are singletons. Sequenced sample: PBMCs. These receptors originate from a man aged 45-65 years in good health and CMV-seronegative.

The rearrangement uses TRBV5-1 and TRBJ2-1; 8 nucleotides line up with TRBD1. Germline CDR1 and CDR2: SGHRS and YFSETQ. The CDR3 loop spans 15 amino acids. Losses at the gene ends were 1 base for V and 2 bases for J; bases not matched to a gene: 2. The CDR3 nucleotides are TGCGCCAGCAGCTTGCCGGGACAGGCCTACAATGAGCAGTTCTTC. This translates into CASSLPGQAYNEQFF.

This clone was seen a handful of times. A junction end diverges from the germline sequence, so it may reflect a read error. The rearrangement links TRBV5-1 to TRBJ1-2; TRBD1 aligns across 8 bases. From germline, CDR1 is SGHRS and CDR2 YFSETQ. This CDR3 has 14 amino acids. CDR3 protein: CASSRPGQVNGYPF. In DNA, the CDR3 is TGCGCCAGCAGCCGCCCGGGACAGGTGAATGGCTACCCCTTC.

The rearrangement links TRBV6-5 to TRBJ2-3; TRBD2 agrees at 7 bases. Trimming took 3 bases from V and 7 from J; bases not matched to a gene: 7. The CDR3 sequence is 14 residues long. Germline CDR1 reads MNHEY; CDR2 reads SVGAGI. CDR3 loop: CASSYISGGNTQYF. In DNA, the CDR3 is TGTGCCAGCAGTTATATCTCGGGGGGAAATACGCAGTATTTT.

The CDR3: CSVKRTRSPSTDTQYF. The CDR3 region has the DNA TGCAGCGTGAAGAGAACTAGATCCCCCAGCACAGATACGCAGTATTTT. V gene TRBV29-1 combines with J gene TRBJ2-3; possibly TRBD2 for D (5 bases). Germline lookup yields CDR1 SQVTM and CDR2 ANQGSEA. The germline V and J ends were trimmed by 6 bases and 0 bases, with 19 bases remaining between them. There are 16 residues in the CDR3.

The gene calls are TRBV5-1 and TRBJ2-7; D is unresolved. From germline, CDR1 is SGHRS and CDR2 YFSETQ. The CDR3 consists of 13 residues. The V end lost 2 bases, the J end lost 4 bases, and 10 bases lay between the germline ends. CDR3 loop: CASSFPGTYEQYF. The DNA for the CDR3 is TGCGCCAGCAGCTTCCCAGGCACATACGAGCAGTACTTC.

This clone was recorded a few times. The chain joins TRBV7-9 to TRBJ1-4, with 9 bases lining up with TRBD1. With V trimmed by 4 bases and J by 10 bases, 4 bases remained unmatched. The CDR3 length is 13 residues. The germline CDR1 and CDR2 sequences are SEHNR and FQNEAQ (reference sequence). The CDR3 protein is CASSSTGGRKLFF. The CDR3, as DNA: TGTGCCAGCAGCTCGACAGGGGGTCGAAAACTGTTTTTT.

This chain connects TRBV10-3 to TRBJ2-5; tentatively, D is TRBD2 (5 bases). V was cut by 10 bases and J by 1 base, with 10 bases left in between. The CDR3 runs 12 residues. CDR1 is ENHRY and CDR2 is SYGVKD in the germline V gene. This CDR3 is CATGLGQETQYF. CDR3 sequence (DNA): TGTGCCACTGGACTCGGCCAAGAGACCCAGTACTTC.

This clone has more than one count but fewer than ten. The chain is built from TRBV4-1 and TRBJ2-3, with TRBD1 as a possible D gene (5 bases). The CDR3 is 13 amino acids. From germline, CDR1 is MGHRA and CDR2 YSYEKL. The V end lost 1 base, the J end lost 6 bases, and 8 bases lay between the germline ends. The CDR3 DNA reads as TGCGCCAGCAGCCAAGTCCCAGGGGATACGCAGTATTTT. Translated, it gives CASSQVPGDTQYF.

V and J are TRBV6-5 and TRBJ1-3, with D possibly being TRBD1 (6 bases). The germline V and J ends were trimmed by 6 bases and 6 bases, with 9 bases remaining between them. From germline, CDR1 is MNHEY and CDR2 SVGAGI. The CDR3 consists of 12 residues. CDR3 sequence (DNA): TGTGCCAGCAGGGACAGAGTAAACACCATATATTTT. Protein product: CASRDRVNTIYF.

V usage is TRBV18 and J usage is TRBJ2-7; D ambiguous. This CDR3 is built from 14 residues. V lost 3 bases, J lost 0 bases, and 9 bases lay in between. CDR1 KGHSH and CDR2 LQKENI come from the germline V gene. As DNA, the CDR3 is TGTGCCAGCTCACCTTCGCTCGGCTCCTACGAGCAGTACTTC. Its translation is CASSPSLGSYEQYF.

The table lists this clone with a count of one. J is TRBJ2-1 and V is TRBV21-1; whether TRBD2, the table's D call, matches the DNA was not checked. TRBV21-1 is labeled a pseudogene. The CDR3 sequence is 16 residues long. The CDR3 nucleotides read TGTGCCAGCAGCAAAGTAAGAGCGCTATATTACAATGAGCAGTTCTTC. The encoded protein is CASSKVRALYYNEQFF.

The V and J genes are TRBV18 and TRBJ2-1, with 7 bases that match TRBD1. The CDR3 sequence is 14 residues long. Looked up from germline, CDR1 is KGHSH and CDR2 is LQKENI. V shed 3 bases and J 4 bases; nucleotides not matched to a gene: 3. The CDR3 is CASSPGQTYNEQFF. The CDR3 region has the DNA TGTGCCAGCTCACCGGGACAGACATACAATGAGCAGTTCTTC.

The rearrangement links TRBV7-8 to TRBJ2-7, with D perhaps matching TRBD2 (5 bases). This CDR3 has 12 residues. The germline V and J ends were trimmed by 2 bases and 6 bases, with 8 bases remaining between them. Germline V gene data show CDR1 as SGHVS and CDR2 as FQNEAQ. In nucleotides, the CDR3 is TGTGCCAGCAGCTTAATAGCGAGCGAGCAGTACTTC. Translated: CASSLIASEQYF.

The rearrangement links TRBV4-1 to TRBJ2-5, with 12 bases matching TRBD2. There are 16 residues in the CDR3. In germline, CDR1 is MGHRA, CDR2 YSYEKL. Trimming took 1 base from V and 4 from J; bases not matched to a gene: 4. For the CDR3, the DNA is TGCGCCAGCAGCCAAGGGACTAGCGGGAACGGAGAGACCCAGTACTTC. This sequence encodes CASSQGTSGNGETQYF.

This chain links TRBV15 with TRBJ1-2; weak D call: TRBD1 (6 bases). Germline V gives CDR1 LNHNV, CDR2 YYDKDF (reference sequence). The CDR3 spans 13 residues. Trimming removed 3 bases from V and 12 bases from J, with 17 bases in between. DNA for the CDR3: TGTGCCACCAGCAGGCGTACAGGGTCGGCGGACACCTTC. Translating gives CATSRRTGSADTF.

The chain is built from TRBV11-3 and TRBJ2-3, with D possibly being TRBD2 (6 bases). Germline V gives CDR1 SGHNT, CDR2 YENEEA. This CDR3 contains 14 residues. Deletions cut 5 bases from V and 10 bases from J, with 19 bases between. CDR3 residues: CASSPLHRGSPQYF. CDR3 DNA: TGTGCCAGCAGCCCCCTCCATCGGGGGTCTCCGCAGTATTTT.

The chain is built from TRBV28 and TRBJ2-7, with 10 nucleotides matching TRBD1. Germline CDR1 MDHEN, CDR2 SYDVKM. The CDR3 extends over 15 amino acids. Trimming took 5 bases from V and 3 from J; bases not matched to a gene: 7. The CDR3 DNA sequence: TGTGCCAGCAGTACGGGACAGGGGACCTTCTACGAGCAGTACTTC. Translation gives CASSTGQGTFYEQYF.

The CDR3 sequence: CASSPGTVLGGTQYF. Here the CDR3 DNA reads TGCGCCAGCAGCCCGGGGACTGTCCTCGGTGGGACCCAGTACTTC. The chain links TRBV5-1 to TRBJ2-5; D might be TRBD2 (6 bases). Trimming took 4 bases from V and 7 from J, leaving 20 bases between them. CDR1 is SGHRS, CDR2 YFSETQ, per germline. The CDR3 is 15 amino acids.

The genes are TRBV6-1 and TRBJ2-3; D is possibly TRBD1 (6 bases). V lost 4 bases, J lost 2 bases, and 16 bases lay in between. Germline V gives CDR1 MNHNS, CDR2 SASEGT. The CDR3 length is 16 residues. The CDR3 bases are TGTGCCAGCAGTGCCGCCACAGGGATACCCACAGATACGCAGTATTTT. As protein: CASSAATGIPTDTQYF.

The chain couples TRBV19 to TRBJ2-2; TRBD1 agrees at 7 bases. CDR1 LNHDA and CDR2 SQIVND come from the germline V gene (reference sequence). The CDR3 length is 17 residues. Trimming cost V 3 bases and J 1 base; bases outside gene matches: 8. The CDR3 region is CASSIRMGTENTGELFF. In nucleotides, the CDR3 is TGTGCCAGTAGTATTAGGATGGGGACAGAGAACACCGGGGAGCTGTTTTTT.

The chain recombines TRBV5-1 with TRBJ2-3; D uncertain. The CDR3 covers 15 residues. The germline V gene has CDR1 SGHRS and CDR2 YFSETQ. Trimming removed 0 bases at V and 1 base at J, with 9 bases between. The CDR3 protein is CASSLAFRGTDTQYF. The CDR3 DNA follows: TGCGCCAGCAGCTTGGCGTTTCGGGGCACAGATACGCAGTATTTT.

This clone was seen a few times. This chain links TRBV5-4 with TRBJ2-7; D is perhaps TRBD2 (6 bases). This CDR3 region has 13 residues. Germline CDR1 SGHNT, CDR2 YYREEE (reference sequence). Trimming pared 0 bases from V and 5 bases from J, leaving 9 bases between. The CDR3: CASSLAGGDEQYF. CDR3 bases: TGTGCCAGCAGCTTGGCCGGGGGAGACGAGCAGTACTTC.

About this clone: Other DNA sequences in this specimen translate into the identical CDR3. The chain is built from TRBV11-2 and TRBJ2-1, with D possibly matching TRBD2 (5 bases). The germline V and J ends were trimmed by 5 bases and 4 bases, with 6 bases remaining between them. In germline, CDR1 is SGHAT, CDR2 FQNNGV. The CDR3 sequence is 12 residues long. CDR3 in amino acids: CASSRGYNEQFF. Here the CDR3 DNA reads TGTGCCAGCAGCCGCGGGTACAATGAGCAGTTCTTC.

The V call is TRBV10-2, the J call TRBJ1-3; D gene unclear. The CDR3 contains 15 residues. With 0 bases removed from V and 0 bases from J, the gap between germline ends came to 6 bases. In germline, CDR1 is WSHSY, CDR2 SAAADI. The CDR3 coding sequence is TGCGCCAGCAGTGAGTCGCGCATCTCTGGAAACACCATATATTTT. Translated, it gives CASSESRISGNTIYF.

The rearrangement joins TRBV27 to TRBJ2-3; D unclear. The CDR3 covers 14 residues. Germline loops: CDR1 MNHEY, CDR2 SMNVEV (reference sequence). Trimming pared 3 bases from V and 8 bases from J, leaving 15 bases between. The CDR3 loop reads CASSFGPPNPTQYF. The CDR3, as DNA: TGTGCCAGCAGTTTTGGGCCCCCTAATCCTACGCAGTATTTT.

This chain uses TRBV19 with TRBJ2-7, with D unclear. The CDR3 spans 14 residues. Looked up from germline, CDR1 is LNHDA and CDR2 is SQIVND (reference sequence). V was clipped by 5 bases and J by 3 bases, with 14 bases between them. CDR3 bases: TGTGCCAGTAGTCATAACCAATATAGCTACGAGCAGTACTTC. This codes for CASSHNQYSYEQYF.

This sequence joins TRBV28 and TRBJ2-1; perhaps TRBD2 as D (5 bases). The CDR3 length is 15 residues. V lost 5 bases to trimming and J lost 3 bases, with 14 bases between them. The germline gives CDR1 MDHEN, CDR2 SYDVKM. The CDR3 sequence: CASSQEERVYNEQFF. The CDR3 DNA reads TGTGCCAGCAGTCAGGAGGAGCGTGTCTACAATGAGCAGTTCTTC.